Sequencing of this TCR beta chain was carried out in a study of early T cells in non-severe SARS-CoV-2 infection. Across the study: The input, bulk RNA from unsorted whole blood, was sequenced, and chains were unpaired. Study conclusions and caveats: VDJdb-based annotation leaned toward anti-spike CD8 responses and missed private and CD4 specificities.

Attached unique molecular identifiers marked individual cDNA molecules. MiXCR, run by TCRdb on the 5' RACE reads, gives a single entry per CDR3 protein. This table has more than 55,000 distinct CDR3 sequences, under 15% appearing once. Ten or more counts support this clonotype. Its matching antigen is unknown. CDR3 size: 13 residues. Looked up from germline, CDR1 is SGHRS and CDR2 is YFSETQ. Between the trimmed V and J ends, which lost 1 base and 2 bases, there was a span of 6 bases. Sequenced input: whole blood. The sequence was obtained from an adult who was a healthcare worker with PCR-confirmed SARS-CoV-2 infection or an uninfected control (not recorded which). The chain links TRBV5-1 to TRBJ1-2; D uncertain. The CDR3 bases are TGCGCCAGCAGCTTGTCGAGGAACTATGGCTACACCTTC. Translating gives CASSLSRNYGYTF.